These T cell receptor beta chains were read from a single sample in a study of cytomegalovirus exposure and HLA in healthy donors. The method was immunoSEQ multiplex PCR; TCRdb's version includes in-frame clones alone and lacks a portion of them. The repertoire consists of about 140,000 clones, with about 84% occurring once and the leading ten covering roughly 6.2%. The sequenced sample was PBMCs. The source of these receptors is a woman in her forties in good health and CMV-seropositive. CDR3s include the opening cysteine and the closing phenylalanine or tryptophan. The listing skips clone size in some rows; elsewhere it reads once, few, many or a size class.

NA | TRBV5-4 | 13 | CASGGQGKETQYF
NA | TRBV11-2 | 14 | CATSRGSLNTEAFF
few | TRBV2 | 14 | CASSPTGTDDGYTF
NA | TRBV5-6 | 17 | CASSPTGSLASTGELFF
NA | TRBV6-1 | 14 | CASRGYSGANVLTF
NA | TRBV12-5 | 16 | CASGLVYRGRPNEQFF
NA | TRBV6-1 | 14 | CASSRQGSTDTQYF
NA | TRBV6-6 | 14 | CASSYTGIRETQYF
few | TRBV6-5 | 15 | CASSYSGRGNQPQHF
NA | TRBV4-1 | 14 | CASSQGLNRYEQYF
NA | TRBV19 | 15 | CASSPGQGLYTEAFF
NA | TRBV2 | 15 | CASNYQREVGNEQFF
NA | TRBV11-3 | 14 | CASSLDGDGLGYTF
NA | TRBV6-5 | 16 | CASSYWSGRAGYEQYF
NA | TRBV5-4 | 15 | CASSLDTGSRSPLHF
few | TRBV11-2 | 13 | CASSKQYTGELFF
NA | TRBV7-9 | 16 | CASSSLPGPSGAEAFF
NA | TRBV5-6 | 12 | CASSGGDRAQYF
NA | TRBV5-1 | 16 | CASSLALAGVQETQYF
NA | TRBV11-2 | 14 | CASSDRDSNQPQHF
NA | TRBV21-1 | 18 | CASRKLGGRACSTDTQYF
NA | TRBV9 | 15 | CASSVERAGYNEQFF
NA | TRBV11-2 | 15 | CAGIPQLAGGDTQYF
NA | TRBV6-1 | 14 | CASIGLAGVGTQYF
once | TRBV5-1 | 13 | CASSVSQGYEQFF
NA | TRBV15 | 18 | CATSRGGSGRYGTGELFF
NA | TRBV4-2 | 14 | CASSQGTQGYEQYF
NA | TRBV18 | 13 | CASSPGQGVEAFF
NA | TRBV14 | 13 | CASSLLGAGELFF
NA | TRBV19 | 15 | CASSGGTASTDTQYF
NA | TRBV19 | 12 | CASSRWTGELFF
once | TRBV28 | 18 | CASSLGLAGGWGTDTQYF
NA | TRBV5-1 | 14 | CASSEGALKETQYF
NA | TRBV21-1 | 16 | CASSNTDRGHQETQYF